Following are 5 T cell receptor beta chains from one sample sequenced in a study of control samples from healthy donors and cancer patients. Sequenced by immunoSEQ multiplex PCR; TCRdb stores in-frame clones only, minus some. In the table there are 120,000 or so clones, 90% to 95% of which are singletons. Sample: PBMCs. The receptors shown here come from a man aged 50 to 59 with head and neck cancer.

V is TRBV5-1 and J is TRBJ1-6, with D possibly being TRBD1 (6 bases). The CDR3 covers 14 residues. V dropped 2 bases and J dropped 10 bases, with 13 bases sitting between them. Germline V gives CDR1 SGHRS, CDR2 YFSETQ. The CDR3 region is CASSLQGQESPLHF. The CDR3 bases are TGCGCCAGCAGCTTACAGGGTCAGGAATCACCCCTCCACTTT.

The CDR3 DNA is TGTGCCAGCAGCTTAGAGATACCAGGGTTCTCTGGAAACACCATATATTTT. Residues: CASSLEIPGFSGNTIYF. The chain couples TRBV7-6 to TRBJ1-3, with a possible D match to TRBD1 (5 bases). V dropped 1 base and J dropped 0 bases, with 13 bases sitting between them. The length of the CDR3 is 17 residues. Germline V CDR1 and CDR2: SGHVS, FNYEAQ.

The rearrangement joins TRBV28 to TRBJ2-6; D gene unclear. The CDR3 contains 13 residues. Germline CDR1 and CDR2: MDHEN and SYDVKM. Trimming shortened V by 4 bases and J by 2 bases, and 3 bases separated the two germline ends. This CDR3 reads CASSSAGANVLTF. CDR3 bases: TGTGCCAGCAGTTCGGCTGGGGCCAACGTCCTGACTTTC.

V is TRBV5-1 and J is TRBJ2-5; 8 nucleotides line up with TRBD1. Germline values: CDR1 SGHRS, CDR2 YFSETQ. The CDR3 consists of 14 residues. The V gene end was trimmed by 1 base and the J gene end by 5 bases; junction bases not matched to a gene: 4. The CDR3 DNA follows: TGCGCCAGCAGCTTGTGGACAGGGAGCGAGACCCAGTACTTC. Encoded protein: CASSLWTGSETQYF. The variable domain in full, with the rest retrieved from reference TRBV5-1 and TRBJ2-5, is KAGVTQTPRYLIKTRGQQVTLSCSPISGHRSVSWYQQTPGQGLQFLFEYFSETQRNKGNFPGRFSGRQFSNSRSEMNVSTLELGDSALYLCASSLWTGSETQYFGPGTRLLVL.

The chain employs TRBV27 and TRBJ1-5; D uncertain. Trimming left V 5 bases short and J 1 base short, with 9 bases between. Germline assignment: CDR1 MNHEY and CDR2 SMNVEV (reference sequence). The CDR3 is made up of 14 amino acids. This CDR3 reads CASSPGLSNQPQHF. The CDR3 bases are TGTGCCAGCAGTCCGGGATTAAGCAATCAGCCCCAGCATTTT.